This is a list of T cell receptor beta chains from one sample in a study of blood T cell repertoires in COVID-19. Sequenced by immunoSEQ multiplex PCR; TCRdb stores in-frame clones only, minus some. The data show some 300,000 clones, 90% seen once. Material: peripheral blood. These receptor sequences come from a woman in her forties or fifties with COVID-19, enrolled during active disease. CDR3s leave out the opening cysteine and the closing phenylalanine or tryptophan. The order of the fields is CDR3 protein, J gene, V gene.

CDR3aa: ASKLAGGPSTGELF
j_gene: TRBJ2-2
v_gene: TRBV7-3

CDR3aa: ASSGTFPQGYT
j_gene: TRBJ1-2
v_gene: TRBV19

CDR3aa: ASKGSRTSGRAGNEQF
j_gene: TRBJ2-1
v_gene: TRBV19

CDR3aa: ASSLDRDTGANVLT
j_gene: TRBJ2-6
v_gene: TRBV7-3

CDR3aa: ASSPDRGGYGYT
j_gene: TRBJ1-2
v_gene: TRBV3-1/TRBV3-2

CDR3aa: ASTPGQGLEKLF
j_gene: TRBJ1-4
v_gene: TRBV19

CDR3aa: SVLTGSREQF
j_gene: TRBJ2-1
v_gene: TRBV29-1

CDR3aa: ASSGGQKLTYEQY
j_gene: TRBJ2-7
v_gene: TRBV5-6

CDR3aa: ASSSRLGSLNEQF
j_gene: TRBJ2-1
v_gene: TRBV11-3

CDR3aa: ASRATPSGIYEQY
j_gene: TRBJ2-7
v_gene: TRBV21-1

CDR3aa: SADRTETQY
j_gene: TRBJ2-5
v_gene: TRBV20-1

CDR3aa: ASSLASPSTDTQY
j_gene: TRBJ2-3
v_gene: TRBV7-6

CDR3aa: ASAPRVGTGVNSNQPQH
j_gene: TRBJ1-5
v_gene: TRBV4-1

CDR3aa: AWRVQVGEQY
j_gene: TRBJ2-7
v_gene: TRBV30

CDR3aa: ASSVGPGLAERSSYNEQF
j_gene: TRBJ2-1
v_gene: TRBV19

CDR3aa: ASSPTPTERRSSYNEQF
j_gene: TRBJ2-1
v_gene: TRBV11-2

CDR3aa: ASSVGIAGPPSYEQY
j_gene: TRBJ2-7
v_gene: TRBV9

CDR3aa: ASIGTGVGEAF
j_gene: TRBJ1-1
v_gene: TRBV19

CDR3aa: AISTGREAKNIQY
j_gene: TRBJ2-4
v_gene: TRBV10-3

CDR3aa: ASSQDRGQRVINSPLH
j_gene: TRBJ1-6
v_gene: TRBV4-1

CDR3aa: ASSWDREELF
j_gene: TRBJ1-4
v_gene: TRBV5-1

CDR3aa: ASNSGIKGETQY
j_gene: TRBJ2-5
v_gene: TRBV19

CDR3aa: ASDSVYEQY
j_gene: TRBJ2-7
v_gene: TRBV6-5

CDR3aa: SVGTGNTGELF
j_gene: TRBJ2-2
v_gene: TRBV29-1

CDR3aa: ASSQERGKLF
j_gene: TRBJ1-4
v_gene: TRBV4-2

CDR3aa: ASSPITSGSPYEQY
j_gene: TRBJ2-7
v_gene: TRBV7-6

CDR3aa: ASSIIASGRTYEQY
j_gene: TRBJ2-7
v_gene: TRBV19

CDR3aa: ASSFLRLADTDTQY
j_gene: TRBJ2-3
v_gene: TRBV7-9

CDR3aa: ASSFDRVNYEQY
j_gene: TRBJ2-7
v_gene: TRBV27

CDR3aa: ASKRGGGTPTVTQY
j_gene: TRBJ2-3
v_gene: TRBV27

CDR3aa: AWMRENTEAF
j_gene: TRBJ1-1
v_gene: TRBV30

CDR3aa: ASRSGRGIYEQY
j_gene: TRBJ2-7
v_gene: TRBV19

CDR3aa: ASSQDFSGYEQY
j_gene: TRBJ2-7
v_gene: TRBV3-1/TRBV3-2

CDR3aa: ASSDTTYGYT
j_gene: TRBJ1-2
v_gene: TRBV6-4

CDR3aa: ASSTGQGLTEAF
j_gene: TRBJ1-1
v_gene: TRBV5-4

CDR3aa: SVEIGNEQF
j_gene: TRBJ2-1
v_gene: TRBV29-1

CDR3aa: ASSLRGGELF
j_gene: TRBJ2-2
v_gene: TRBV7-9

CDR3aa: ASSQGSGKRWTDTQY
j_gene: TRBJ2-3
v_gene: TRBV13

CDR3aa: ASSRPGTSGSGQY
j_gene: TRBJ2-7
v_gene: TRBV14

CDR3aa: ASSYNPGWEDEQF
j_gene: TRBJ2-1
v_gene: TRBV13

CDR3aa: ASSRLAGYTDTQY
j_gene: TRBJ2-3
v_gene: TRBV19

CDR3aa: ASRADRARSNYGYT
j_gene: TRBJ1-2
v_gene: TRBV13

CDR3aa: ASRQGVAYEQY
j_gene: TRBJ2-7
v_gene: TRBV6-5

CDR3aa: AWTRTSKRTDTQY
j_gene: TRBJ2-3
v_gene: TRBV30

CDR3aa: ASSDPGQGALGTQY
j_gene: TRBJ2-5
v_gene: TRBV6-6

CDR3aa: SVEDPRASGSTDTQY
j_gene: TRBJ2-3
v_gene: TRBV29-1

CDR3aa: ASRDRGVYAEAF
j_gene: TRBJ1-1
v_gene: TRBV2

CDR3aa: ASSGAGQGAGQPQH
j_gene: TRBJ1-5
v_gene: TRBV6-1

CDR3aa: ASSQAVGQIYGYT
j_gene: TRBJ1-2
v_gene: TRBV4-1

CDR3aa: ASSQKQGYNEQF
j_gene: TRBJ2-1
v_gene: TRBV3-1/TRBV3-2

CDR3aa: ASSQEFGAAYNEQF
j_gene: TRBJ2-1
v_gene: TRBV3-1/TRBV3-2

CDR3aa: ASSLRIPYEGGDGYT
j_gene: TRBJ1-2
v_gene: TRBV5-1

CDR3aa: ASSPGRGTVTDTQY
j_gene: TRBJ2-3
v_gene: TRBV7-2

CDR3aa: ATQGANTGELF
j_gene: TRBJ2-2
v_gene: TRBV10-3

CDR3aa: ASSQSMAPNYSNQPQH
j_gene: TRBJ1-5
v_gene: TRBV16

CDR3aa: SGTRLAGVTDTQY
j_gene: TRBJ2-3
v_gene: TRBV29-1

CDR3aa: ASSPWTSGSQETQY
j_gene: TRBJ2-5
v_gene: TRBV2

CDR3aa: ASGQGPSYEQY
j_gene: TRBJ2-7
v_gene: TRBV19

CDR3aa: SGGTGQETQY
j_gene: TRBJ2-5
v_gene: TRBV29-1